This TCR beta chain is from a study of shared clonotypes between healthy human individuals. Study details: Ranging from 18 to 49 in age, donors were two women and a few men. For every donor, three CD4 naive, three CD4 memory, two CD8 naive and one CD8 memory plates were used.

Healthy HIV-negative adults with no recent acute infections or vaccinations were recruited as donors. At a deep level, the assay was run. The data were produced by immunoSEQ multiplex PCR, yet TCRdb's version contains in-frame clones alone and is incomplete. The sample carries roughly 2.5 million clones, over 85% recorded once. CDR1 SGHVS and CDR2 FQNEAQ come from the germline V gene. J lost 9 bases, V lost 4 bases, and 14 bases had no gene match. The CDR3 totals 16 residues. This receptor was identified in a man aged 18 to 29 in good health. The chain is built from TRBV7-8 and TRBJ2-5, with 10 bases fitting TRBD1. The sequenced sample consisted of naive CD4+ T cells sorted from blood. The sample's subset: CD45RA+ positively selected. For the CDR3, the DNA is TGTGCCAGCAGCTCCCCGGGACAGGGGCCCCCCAGGGCCCAGTACTTC. Amino acid sequence: CASSSPGQGPPRAQYF.